These T cell receptor beta chains were read from a single sample in a study of cytomegalovirus exposure and HLA in healthy donors. Sequencing was performed with immunoSEQ multiplex PCR; in TCRdb, only in-frame clones are kept and a portion is missing. This table holds roughly 97,000 clones, roughly a tenth found once. Sequenced input: PBMCs. The source of these receptors is a man aged 45-65 years in good health and CMV-seropositive. Each CDR3 is given with its conserved first and last residue. Each record gives: J gene, V gene, clone size, D gene, CDR3 DNA, CDR3 protein. A D gene is named only where the DNA matches it firmly. Expanded clones are given a class, and other clones once, few, many or no size at all.

TRBJ2-1	TRBV9	NA	TRBD2	TGTGCCAGCAGCGCGGTGGGAGGGCCGAACAATGAGCAGTTCTTC	CASSAVGGPNNEQFF
TRBJ2-3	TRBV28	NA	TRBD2	TGTGCCAGCAGACCCGCTCCGGGGGGGGGAGAAACAGATACGCAGTATTTT	CASRPAPGGGETDTQYF
TRBJ1-4	TRBV7-2	NA	TRBD1	TGTGCCAGCAGCTCCGGCGGACAGGGGAGTACGGGTTATGAAAAACTGTTTTTT	CASSSGGQGSTGYEKLFF
TRBJ2-5	TRBV19	NA	NA	TGTGCCAGTAGTATAGAGCAGGGCAGGGTAGAGACCCAGTACTTC	CASSIEQGRVETQYF
TRBJ2-7	TRBV7-8	NA	NA	TGTGCCAGCAGCTTAGAGGAGGGGCGATGGGCCTACGAGCAGTACTTC	CASSLEEGRWAYEQYF
TRBJ1-1	TRBV2	NA	NA	TGTGCCAGTGAGAGACAGACGAACACTGAAGCTTTCTTT	CASERQTNTEAFF
TRBJ2-4	TRBV4-3	NA	TRBD2	TGCGCCAGCAGCCAAGGAGCTAGTGCGGGACTAGCAAAAAACATTCAGTACTTC	CASSQGASAGLAKNIQYF
TRBJ1-2	TRBV5-1	few	TRBD1	TGCGCCAGCAGCTTGGGTCGGACAGGGGTCCCAGGTGGCTACACCTTC	CASSLGRTGVPGGYTF
TRBJ2-2	TRBV30	NA	TRBD2	TGTGCCGAAGAGTTAGCGGGGAAGGGGGCCGGGGAGCTGTTTTTT	CAEELAGKGAGELFF
TRBJ2-1	TRBV5-1	NA	NA	TGCGCCAGCAGCTTGGATGTGCGGGAATCCCGGAATGAGCAGTTCTTC	CASSLDVRESRNEQFF
TRBJ2-7	TRBV5-1	NA	TRBD1	TGCGCCAGCAGCTTAGGGACAGGGACTCACTACGAGCAGTACTTC	CASSLGTGTHYEQYF
TRBJ2-1	TRBV18	few	TRBD2	TGTGCCAGCTCACTTTACACTAGCGACAATGAGCAGTTCTTC	CASSLYTSDNEQFF
TRBJ1-1	TRBV28	NA	NA	TGTGCCAGCACGACCGGGACATCTGGGAACACTGAAGCTTTCTTT	CASTTGTSGNTEAFF
TRBJ2-7	TRBV7-2	few	NA	TGTGCCAGCAGCTCCCCAGACTCCTCGCAGCGCAACGAGCAGTACTTC	CASSSPDSSQRNEQYF
TRBJ2-1	TRBV27	NA	TRBD2	TGTGCCAGCAGTTCCATTACCGGGACTAGCTACTACAATGAGCAGTTCTTC	CASSSITGTSYYNEQFF
TRBJ2-3	TRBV5-4	NA	NA	TGTGCCAGCAGCCAGGGCTCAGATACGCAGTATTTT	CASSQGSDTQYF
TRBJ1-6	TRBV7-9	few	NA	TGTGCCAGCAGCCTCATACAGGGCCATAATTCACCCCTCCACTTT	CASSLIQGHNSPLHF
TRBJ2-3	TRBV10-3	few	TRBD2	TGTGCCACAAGACTAGCGGAGAACACAGATACGCAGTATTTT	CATRLAENTDTQYF
TRBJ1-6	TRBV5-6	few	NA	TGTGCCAGCAACTTGCTCGGGTCGGGAAGCTCCTATAATTCACCCCTCCACTTT	CASNLLGSGSSYNSPLHF
TRBJ2-7	TRBV27	NA	NA	TGTGCCAGCAGTAGACCGCAGGGGGAGCAGTACTTC	CASSRPQGEQYF
TRBJ2-2	TRBV28	few	TRBD2	TGTGCCAGCAGTTTAGCGGGGGGGACCCACCCCACCGGGGAGCTGTTTTTT	CASSLAGGTHPTGELFF
TRBJ2-5	TRBV21-1	NA	NA	TGTGCCAGCAGCAAAGGAGGGGGCAGTAGCGGGGGTGGCCGAGAGACCCAGTACTTC	CASSKGGGSSGGGRETQYF
TRBJ2-1	TRBV6-5	NA	NA	TGTGCCAGCGTTGGCCTTAACAATGAGCAGTTCTTC	CASVGLNNEQFF